The T cell receptor beta chain described here comes from a study of shared clonotypes between healthy human individuals. Study observations and caveats: The expectation was that sequencing depth would affect clonotype sharing among donors. In four donors, around 5.5% of naive CD4 clonotypes appeared in common. Large sequencing depth failed to make sorted-subset sequencing complete, rarefaction showed.

CD45RA-negative memory and CD45RA+ naive subsets were split from the CD4+ cells. Notes on this clone: Its specificity is unknown.

In germline, CDR1 is MNHEY, CDR2 SMNVEV (reference sequence). Germline trimming cut 2 bases from V and 7 bases from J; bases unmatched to any gene: 11. The CDR3 totals 16 residues. Here immunoSEQ multiplex PCR was the method, and the copy in TCRdb shows in-frame clones only, minus some. Here the sample spans 650,000 to 800,000 clones, 55% to 80% being singletons. This receptor was obtained from a woman aged 30 to 39 in good health. The rearrangement uses TRBV27 and TRBJ1-2, with 9 nucleotides matching TRBD1. The source material was memory CD4+ T cells sorted from blood. Subset defined: CD45RA-negative fraction. Here the CDR3 reads CASSLAGTGFGGGYTF. The CDR3, as DNA: TGTGCCAGCAGTTTAGCCGGGACAGGGTTTGGAGGTGGCTACACCTTC.